This T cell receptor (beta chain) was recorded in a study of early T cells in non-severe SARS-CoV-2 infection. Across the study: Chains were unpaired, as sequencing was done on bulk RNA from unsorted whole blood.

V gave up 11 bases and J gave up 4 bases; unmatched junction bases: 5. CDR1 is SEHNR and CDR2 is FQNEAQ in the germline V gene (reference sequence). The CDR3 runs 12 residues. The table lists this clonotype with many counts. cDNA molecules, individually, were tagged with unique molecular identifiers. TCRdb re-called the 5' RACE reads through MiXCR, storing one row per CDR3 protein. The sample has tens of thousands of distinct CDR3 sequences, around 9.3% seen once. The chain joins TRBV7-9 to TRBJ1-3; TRBD1 matches 7 bases. This sequence was found in an adult who was a healthcare worker with PCR-confirmed SARS-CoV-2 infection or an uninfected control (not recorded which). Material for sequencing was whole blood. CDR3 in DNA: TGTGCCGGAAGACAGGGAGGAAACACCATATATTTT. Translating gives CAGRQGGNTIYF.